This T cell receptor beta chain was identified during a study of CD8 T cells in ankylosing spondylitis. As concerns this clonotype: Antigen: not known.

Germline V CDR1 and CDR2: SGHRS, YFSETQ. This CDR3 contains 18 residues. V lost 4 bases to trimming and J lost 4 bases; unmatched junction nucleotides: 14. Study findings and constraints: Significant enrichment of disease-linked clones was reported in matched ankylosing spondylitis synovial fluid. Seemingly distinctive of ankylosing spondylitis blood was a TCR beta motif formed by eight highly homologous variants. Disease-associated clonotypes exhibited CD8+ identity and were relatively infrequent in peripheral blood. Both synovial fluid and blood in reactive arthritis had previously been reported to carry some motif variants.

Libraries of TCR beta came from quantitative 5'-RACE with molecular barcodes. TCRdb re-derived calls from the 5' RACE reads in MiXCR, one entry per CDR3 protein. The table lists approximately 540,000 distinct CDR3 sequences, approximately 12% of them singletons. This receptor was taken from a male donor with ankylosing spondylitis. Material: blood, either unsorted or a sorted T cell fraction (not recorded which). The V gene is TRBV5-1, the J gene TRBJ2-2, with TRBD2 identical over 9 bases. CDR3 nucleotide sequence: TGCGCCAGCAGCCCTACGGGAGCGGGAGGCCGGGGCACCGGGGAGCTGTTTTTT. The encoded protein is CASSPTGAGGRGTGELFF. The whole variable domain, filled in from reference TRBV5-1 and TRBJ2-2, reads KAGVTQTPRYLIKTRGQQVTLSCSPISGHRSVSWYQQTPGQGLQFLFEYFSETQRNKGNFPGRFSGRQFSNSRSEMNVSTLELGDSALYLCASSPTGAGGRGTGELFFGEGSRLTVL.